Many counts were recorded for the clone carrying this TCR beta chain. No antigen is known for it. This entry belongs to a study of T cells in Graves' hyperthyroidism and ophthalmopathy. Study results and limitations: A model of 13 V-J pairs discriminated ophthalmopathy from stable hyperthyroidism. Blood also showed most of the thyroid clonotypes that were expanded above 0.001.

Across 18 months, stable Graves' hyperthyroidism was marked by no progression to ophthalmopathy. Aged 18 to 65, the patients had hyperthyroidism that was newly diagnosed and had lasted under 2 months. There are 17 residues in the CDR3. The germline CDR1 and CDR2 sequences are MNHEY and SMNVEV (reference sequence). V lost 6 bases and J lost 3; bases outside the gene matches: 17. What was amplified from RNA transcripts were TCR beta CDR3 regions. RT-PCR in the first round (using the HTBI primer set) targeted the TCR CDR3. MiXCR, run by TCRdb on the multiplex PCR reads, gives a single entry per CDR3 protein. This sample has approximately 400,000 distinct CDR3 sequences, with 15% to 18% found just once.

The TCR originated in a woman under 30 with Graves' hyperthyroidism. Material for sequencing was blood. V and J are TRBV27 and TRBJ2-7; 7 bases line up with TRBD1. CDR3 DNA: TGTGCCAGCAGCCTCACAATCAGGACAGGATTTTTCTACGAGCAGTACTTC. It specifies CASSLTIRTGFFYEQYF.